This TCR beta chain stems from a study of blood T cell repertoires in COVID-19. Study overall: PBMCs, B-cell-depleted T cells, or T cells were the source of the cDNA or gDNA that made up the material.

Trimming cost V 4 bases and J 3 bases; bases outside gene matches: 5. The CDR3 is 17 amino acids. Germline lookup yields CDR1 KGHDR and CDR2 SFDVKD. TCRdb keeps only in-frame clones here, not all; method: immunoSEQ multiplex PCR. In the table there are 25,000 to 35,000 clones, roughly two thirds of which are singletons. The TCR comes from a human donor in a cohort sampled during active COVID-19. V is TRBV24-1 and J is TRBJ2-1, with 13 nucleotides matching TRBD2. The source material was peripheral blood. The CDR3 DNA sequence: TGTGCCACCAGTGACTCTCGGACTAGCGGGGGCTACAATGAGCAGTTCTTC. This translates into CATSDSRTSGGYNEQFF.